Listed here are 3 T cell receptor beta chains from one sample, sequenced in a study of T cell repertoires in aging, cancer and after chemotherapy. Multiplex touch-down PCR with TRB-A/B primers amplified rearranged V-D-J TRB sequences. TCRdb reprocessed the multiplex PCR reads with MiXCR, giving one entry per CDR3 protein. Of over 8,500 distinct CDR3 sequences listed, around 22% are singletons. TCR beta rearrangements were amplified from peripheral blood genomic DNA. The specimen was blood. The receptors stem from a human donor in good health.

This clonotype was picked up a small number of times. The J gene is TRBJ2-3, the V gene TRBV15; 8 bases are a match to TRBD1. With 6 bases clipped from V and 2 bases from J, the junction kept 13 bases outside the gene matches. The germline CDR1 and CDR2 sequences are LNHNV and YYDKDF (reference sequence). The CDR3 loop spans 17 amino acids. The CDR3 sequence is CATRTKTGALNTDTQYF. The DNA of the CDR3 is TGTGCCACCAGGACAAAGACAGGGGCGTTGAACACAGATACGCAGTATTTT.

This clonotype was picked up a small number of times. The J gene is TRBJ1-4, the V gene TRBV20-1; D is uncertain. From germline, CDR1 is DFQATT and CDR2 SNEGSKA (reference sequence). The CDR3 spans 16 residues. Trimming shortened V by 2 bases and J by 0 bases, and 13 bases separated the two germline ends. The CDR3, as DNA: TGCAGTGCTAGACCCCCTGGCCGCGCAACTAATGAAAAACTGTTTTTT. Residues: CSARPPGRATNEKLFF.

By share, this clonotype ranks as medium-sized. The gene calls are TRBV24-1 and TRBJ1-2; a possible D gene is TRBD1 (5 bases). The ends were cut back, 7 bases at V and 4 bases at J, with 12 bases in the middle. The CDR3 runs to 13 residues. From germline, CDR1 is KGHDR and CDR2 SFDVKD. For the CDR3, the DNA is TGTGCCACCAGGGACATCGGCCCCTATGGCTACACCTTC. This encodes CATRDIGPYGYTF.